This entry lists 2 T cell receptor beta chains sequenced from one sample in a study of OX40 agonist ivuxolimab in advanced cancers. Libraries were made using the immunoSEQ multiplex PCR assay. TCRdb took over this immuneACCESS table, retaining in-frame rearrangements with V and J assigned. Such tables are incomplete; in checked studies, under half of the missing clones stem from an unresolved V gene, and the remainder is unexplained. Here the sample has fewer than 95,000 clones; less than 85% occur a single time. The ten biggest clones cover 0.35% to 0.45% of the sample. The material was CD4+ or CD8+ T cells sorted from blood, obtained in a trial of the OX40 agonist ivuxolimab. The receptors were gathered from an adult with an advanced solid tumor such as melanoma, head and neck, liver or kidney cancer.

This clone appeared once. V is TRBV6-1 and J is TRBJ2-4, with a weak D call TRBD1 (6 bases). The CDR3 consists of 13 residues. The germline V gene has CDR1 MNHNS and CDR2 SASEGT. With 5 bases removed from V and 6 bases from J, the gap between germline ends came to 11 bases. The CDR3 is CASSLGHLNIQYF. The DNA for the CDR3 is TGTGCCAGCAGTTTGGGACACTTAAACATTCAGTACTTC.

This rearrangement joins TRBV5-1 to TRBJ2-6; D possibly corresponds to TRBD1 (5 bases). The germline gives CDR1 SGHRS, CDR2 YFSETQ. CDR3 size: 15 residues. V shed 4 bases and J shed 0 bases, with 8 bases lying between them. The CDR3 sequence is CASSRQSSGANVLTF. The CDR3, as DNA: TGCGCCAGCAGCAGACAGAGCTCTGGGGCCAACGTCCTGACTTTC.